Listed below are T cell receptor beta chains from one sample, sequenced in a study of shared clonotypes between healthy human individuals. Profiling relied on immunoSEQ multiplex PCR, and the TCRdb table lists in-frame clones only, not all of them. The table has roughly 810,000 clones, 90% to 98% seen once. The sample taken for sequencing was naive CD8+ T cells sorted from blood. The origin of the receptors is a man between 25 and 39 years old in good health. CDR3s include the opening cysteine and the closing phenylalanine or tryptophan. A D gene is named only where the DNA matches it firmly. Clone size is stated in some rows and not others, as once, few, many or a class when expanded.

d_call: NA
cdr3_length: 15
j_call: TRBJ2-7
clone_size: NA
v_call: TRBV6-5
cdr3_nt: TGTGCCAGCAGTTACTCGTATAACGGCGAGTCCGAGCAGTACTTC
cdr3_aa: CASSYSYNGESEQYF

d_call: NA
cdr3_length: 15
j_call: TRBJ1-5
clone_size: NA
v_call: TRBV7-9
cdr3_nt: TGTGCCAGCAGCACTCGAAATGGTCGCAATCAGCCCCAGCATTTT
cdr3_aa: CASSTRNGRNQPQHF

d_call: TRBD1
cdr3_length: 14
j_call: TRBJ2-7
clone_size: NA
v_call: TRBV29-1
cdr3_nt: TGCAGCGTGGGAGGGACAGGGAACGGCTACGAGCAGTACTTC
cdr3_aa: CSVGGTGNGYEQYF

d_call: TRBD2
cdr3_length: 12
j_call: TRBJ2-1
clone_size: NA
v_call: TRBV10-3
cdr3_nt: TGTGCCGTGGGACTAGCGGACAATGAGCAGTTCTTC
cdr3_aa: CAVGLADNEQFF

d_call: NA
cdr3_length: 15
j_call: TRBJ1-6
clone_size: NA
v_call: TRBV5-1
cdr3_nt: TGCGCCAGCAGAGACTGGCTGTCGGAAAATTCACCCCTCCACTTT
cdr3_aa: CASRDWLSENSPLHF

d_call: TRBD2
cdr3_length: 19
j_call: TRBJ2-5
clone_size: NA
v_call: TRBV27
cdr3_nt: TGTGCCAGCAGTTTCCGAATTCCGGGACTAGCGGGAGGGGGAGAGACCCAGTACTTC
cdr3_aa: CASSFRIPGLAGGGETQYF

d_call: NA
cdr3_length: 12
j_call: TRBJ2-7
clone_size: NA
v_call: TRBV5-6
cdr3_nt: TGTGCCAGCAGCCTGGAGCAAACCAAGCAGTACTTC
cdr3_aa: CASSLEQTKQYF

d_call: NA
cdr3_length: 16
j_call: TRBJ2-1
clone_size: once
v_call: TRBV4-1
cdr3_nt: TGCGCCAGCAGCCAAGACCCGGGACTTCTGGGCAATGAGCAGTTCTTC
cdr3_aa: CASSQDPGLLGNEQFF

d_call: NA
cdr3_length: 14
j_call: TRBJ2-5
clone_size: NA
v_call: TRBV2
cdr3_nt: TGTGCCAGCAGTGGACAGAATCGGCAAGAGACCCAGTACTTC
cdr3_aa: CASSGQNRQETQYF

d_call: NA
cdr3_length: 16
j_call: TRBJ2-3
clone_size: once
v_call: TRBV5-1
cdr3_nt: TGCGCCAGCAGCTTCTCCAGGGGTTCGAGCACAGATACGCAGTATTTT
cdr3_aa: CASSFSRGSSTDTQYF

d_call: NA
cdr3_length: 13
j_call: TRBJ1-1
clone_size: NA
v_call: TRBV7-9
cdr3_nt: TGTGCCAGCAGCGAAGGTGGACAGATCCAAGCTTTCTTT
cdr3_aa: CASSEGGQIQAFF

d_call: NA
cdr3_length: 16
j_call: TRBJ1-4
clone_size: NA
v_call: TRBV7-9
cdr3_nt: TGTGCCAGCAGCAGCAGGACTATAGGGCCAGGTGAAAAACTGTTTTTT
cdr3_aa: CASSSRTIGPGEKLFF

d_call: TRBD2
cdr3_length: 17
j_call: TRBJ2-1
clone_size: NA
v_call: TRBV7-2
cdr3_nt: TGTGCCAGCAGCCCTAGCGGCGGGGGAGCGGGAGGGAATGAGCAGTTCTTC
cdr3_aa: CASSPSGGGAGGNEQFF

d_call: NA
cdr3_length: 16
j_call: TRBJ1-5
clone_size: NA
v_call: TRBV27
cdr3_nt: TGTGCCAGCAGTTTCGTAGGGGGGCTTAGCAATCAGCCCCAGCATTTT
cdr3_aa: CASSFVGGLSNQPQHF

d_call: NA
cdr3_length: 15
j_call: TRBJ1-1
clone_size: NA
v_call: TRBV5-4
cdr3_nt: TGTGCCAGCAGCTGGGGGAAGGCCGTGAACACTGAAGCTTTCTTT
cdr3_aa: CASSWGKAVNTEAFF

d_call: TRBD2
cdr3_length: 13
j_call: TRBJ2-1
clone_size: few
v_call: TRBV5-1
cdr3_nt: TGCGCCAGCAGGGGGACTAGCAGCAATGAGCAGTTCTTC
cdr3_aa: CASRGTSSNEQFF

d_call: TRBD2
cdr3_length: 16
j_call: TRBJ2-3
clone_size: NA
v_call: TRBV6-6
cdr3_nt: TGTGCCAGCAGTTATGGTCGGGAGGTTAGCACAGATACGCAGTATTTT
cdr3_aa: CASSYGREVSTDTQYF

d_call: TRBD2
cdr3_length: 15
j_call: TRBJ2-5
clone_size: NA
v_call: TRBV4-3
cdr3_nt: TGCGCCAGCAGCCAAGATCGCGGGGGGGAAGAGACCCAGTACTTC
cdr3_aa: CASSQDRGGEETQYF

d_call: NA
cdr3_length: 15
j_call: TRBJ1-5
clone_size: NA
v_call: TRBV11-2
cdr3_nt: TGTGCCAGCAGCCTTGACCCGAATGGGGGTCAGCCCCAGCATTTT
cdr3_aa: CASSLDPNGGQPQHF

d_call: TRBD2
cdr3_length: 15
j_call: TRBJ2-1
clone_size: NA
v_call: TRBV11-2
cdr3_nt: TGTGCCAGCAGCCAGGAGCTAGCGGAGTACAATGAGCAGTTCTTC
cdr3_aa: CASSQELAEYNEQFF

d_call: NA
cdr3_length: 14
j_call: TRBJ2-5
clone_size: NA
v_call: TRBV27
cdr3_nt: TGTGCCAGCAGCCTGCTCGGTATCGAAGAGACCCAGTACTTC
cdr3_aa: CASSLLGIEETQYF

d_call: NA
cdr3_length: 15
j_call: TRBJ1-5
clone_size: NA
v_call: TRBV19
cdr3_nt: TGTGCCAGTAGTATCTCGTCAGATAGCAATCAGCCCCAGCATTTT
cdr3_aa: CASSISSDSNQPQHF

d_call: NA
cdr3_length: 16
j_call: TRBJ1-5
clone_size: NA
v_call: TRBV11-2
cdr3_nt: TGTGCCAGCAGCTTAGATCAGGGGCTCGTGGATCAGCCCCAGCATTTT
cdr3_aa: CASSLDQGLVDQPQHF

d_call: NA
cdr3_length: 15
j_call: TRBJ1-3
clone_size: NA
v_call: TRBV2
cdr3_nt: TGTGCCAGCTTAACTCGGGGGCCCTCTGGAAACACCATATATTTT
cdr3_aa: CASLTRGPSGNTIYF

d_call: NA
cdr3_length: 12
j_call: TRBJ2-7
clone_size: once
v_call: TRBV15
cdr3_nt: TGTGCCACCAGCATGGCGGGCTACGAGCAGTACTTC
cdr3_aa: CATSMAGYEQYF

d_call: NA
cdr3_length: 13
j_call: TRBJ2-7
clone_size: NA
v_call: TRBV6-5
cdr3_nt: TGTGCCAGTTCAGTCTCTGGGAATGGTGAGCAGTACTTC
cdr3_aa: CASSVSGNGEQYF

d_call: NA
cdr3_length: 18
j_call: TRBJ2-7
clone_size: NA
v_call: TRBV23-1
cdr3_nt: TGCGCCAGCAGTCAATCGTTAAATTTGGGACACCTCTCCTACGAGCAGTACTTC
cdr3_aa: CASSQSLNLGHLSYEQYF

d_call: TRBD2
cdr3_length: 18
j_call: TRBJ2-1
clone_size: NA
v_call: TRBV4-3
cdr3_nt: TGCGCCAGCAGCCAAGATTCGTTGGCGGGAGGAGGATACAATGAGCAGTTCTTC
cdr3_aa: CASSQDSLAGGGYNEQFF

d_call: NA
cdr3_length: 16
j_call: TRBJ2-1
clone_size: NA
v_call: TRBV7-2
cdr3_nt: TGTGCCAGCAGCCCATCGTGGGAGAGCTCCTACAATGAGCAGTTCTTC
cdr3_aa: CASSPSWESSYNEQFF

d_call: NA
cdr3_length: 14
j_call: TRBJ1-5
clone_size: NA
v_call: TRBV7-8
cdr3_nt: TGTGCCAGCAGCTTGGGGGGGGCAGGTCAGCCCCAGCATTTT
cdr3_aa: CASSLGGAGQPQHF

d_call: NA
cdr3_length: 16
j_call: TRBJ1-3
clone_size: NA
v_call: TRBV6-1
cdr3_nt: TGTGCCAGCAGTGAGAACCCAGGGGTGCATGGAAACACCATATATTTT
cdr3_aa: CASSENPGVHGNTIYF

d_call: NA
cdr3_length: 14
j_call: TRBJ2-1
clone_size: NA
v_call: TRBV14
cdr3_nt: TGTGCCAGCAGCCAAGATCCGACTTTCCGGGAGCAGTTCTTC
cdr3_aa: CASSQDPTFREQFF

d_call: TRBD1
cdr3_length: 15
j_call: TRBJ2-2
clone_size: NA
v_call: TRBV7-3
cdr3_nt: TGTGCCAGCGGGGCCGGGACAGAGAACACCGGGGAGCTGTTTTTT
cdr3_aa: CASGAGTENTGELFF

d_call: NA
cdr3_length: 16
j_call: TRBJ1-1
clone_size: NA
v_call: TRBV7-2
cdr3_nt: TGTGCCAGCAGCTTTTGGTGGAGTGCTACGAACACTGAAGCTTTCTTT
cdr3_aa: CASSFWWSATNTEAFF

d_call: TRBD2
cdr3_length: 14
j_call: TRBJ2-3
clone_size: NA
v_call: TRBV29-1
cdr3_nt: TGCAGCGTGGGACTAGCGGGAGGCACAGATACGCAGTATTTT
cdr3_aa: CSVGLAGGTDTQYF

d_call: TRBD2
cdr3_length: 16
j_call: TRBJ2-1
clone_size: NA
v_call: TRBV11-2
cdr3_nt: TGTGCCAGCAGCCCGACAGCGGGAGGAATCTACAATGAGCAGTTCTTC
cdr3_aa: CASSPTAGGIYNEQFF

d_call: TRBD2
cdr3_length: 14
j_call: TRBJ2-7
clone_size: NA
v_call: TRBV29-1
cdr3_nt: TGCAGCTACGCCGGGACTAGCGGAGCCTACGAGCAGTACTTC
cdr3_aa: CSYAGTSGAYEQYF

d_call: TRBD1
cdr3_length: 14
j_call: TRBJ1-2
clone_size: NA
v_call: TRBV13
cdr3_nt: TGTGCCAGCAGCGAAGACAGGGGGAACTATGGCTACACCTTC
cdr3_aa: CASSEDRGNYGYTF

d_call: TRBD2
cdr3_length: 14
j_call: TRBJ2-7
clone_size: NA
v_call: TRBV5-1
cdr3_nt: TGCGCCAGCAGCTCCGGACTAGCGGACTACGAGCAGTACTTC
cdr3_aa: CASSSGLADYEQYF

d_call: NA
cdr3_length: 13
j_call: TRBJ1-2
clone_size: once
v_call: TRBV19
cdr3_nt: TGTGCCAGTAGCCTTCAGGGTCCGGGTGGCTACACCTTC
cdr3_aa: CASSLQGPGGYTF